This TCR beta chain was sequenced for a study of T cell repertoires in cytomegalovirus infection (dated by TCRdb to between 2018 and 2021). In terms of the full investigation: Donor HLA type was relevant to the analysis, because carriage of CMV infection together with the matching HLA type was indicated by public TCR beta signatures.

In this sample, this clonotype turned up many times. What antigen it recognizes has not been identified. It has no much larger one-base neighbor in the sample; base qualities were not kept. What the work shows at the level of the full study, not this receptor alone: The ex vivo response was dominated by HLA-C-restricted CMV-specific TCR beta clonotypes, which also provided the single most frequent clonotype in two of eight donors. In both this cohort and an independent roughly 350-donor cohort, the cumulative frequency of public TCR beta family members distinguished carriers of CMV infection plus the relevant HLA type.

The germline V gene sets CDR1 to SGHTA and CDR2 to FQGNSA. The cysteine opens and the phenylalanine closes a CDR3 of 18 amino acids. Only CDR3 DNA remains: 54 bases, in frame from the first base. Clipping removes 3 bases from V and 1 base from J, with 8 as the unmatched junction base count. Sequencing was carried out with an Illumina HiSeq 1500. TCRdb reworked the public reads: Q25 trimming with fastp, MiXCR clone assembly, productive beta chains retained. Identical CDR3 proteins give one entry, which carries the most common genes and DNA. This sample is represented by under 350,000 distinct CDR3 sequences; 8% to 10% of them were singletons. Of the sample, less than 3% is held by the ten largest clones.

The material sequenced was PBMCs. The receptor's source is a human donor in good health (CMV status not recorded). Some clones in this sample may be carry-over from other donors' samples. The chain employs TRBV7-2 and TRBJ2-4; 11 central nucleotides agree with TRBD2. CDR3 sequence: CASSLGTSGTWAKNIQYF. The sequence in DNA is TGTGCCAGCAGCTTGGGGACTAGCGGTACTTGGGCCAAAAACATTCAGTACTTC.